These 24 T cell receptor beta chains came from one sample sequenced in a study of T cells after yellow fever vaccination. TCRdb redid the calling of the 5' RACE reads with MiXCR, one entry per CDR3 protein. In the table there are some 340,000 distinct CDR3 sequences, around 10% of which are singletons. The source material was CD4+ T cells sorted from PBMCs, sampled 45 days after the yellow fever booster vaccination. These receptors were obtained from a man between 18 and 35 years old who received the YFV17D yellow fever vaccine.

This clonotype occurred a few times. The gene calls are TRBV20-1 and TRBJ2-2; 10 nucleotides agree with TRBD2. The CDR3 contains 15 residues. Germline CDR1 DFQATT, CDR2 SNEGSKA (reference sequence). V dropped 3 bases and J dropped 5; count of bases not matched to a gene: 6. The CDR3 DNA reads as TGCAGTGCTAGGCCCCTAGCGGGGGAAACCGGGGAGCTGTTTTTT. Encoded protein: CSARPLAGETGELFF.

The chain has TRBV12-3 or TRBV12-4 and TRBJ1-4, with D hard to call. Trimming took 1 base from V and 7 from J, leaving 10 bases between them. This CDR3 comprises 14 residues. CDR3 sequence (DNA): TGTGCCAGCAGTTTAGGCCCCGAGGGTGAAAAACTGTTTTTT. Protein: CASSLGPEGEKLFF.

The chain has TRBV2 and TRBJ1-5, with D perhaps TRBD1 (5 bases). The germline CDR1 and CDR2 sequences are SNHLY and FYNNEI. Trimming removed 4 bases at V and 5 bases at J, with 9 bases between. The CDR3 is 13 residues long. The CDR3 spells CASSGGAHQPQHF. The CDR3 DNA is TGTGCCAGCAGTGGAGGGGCGCATCAGCCCCAGCATTTT.

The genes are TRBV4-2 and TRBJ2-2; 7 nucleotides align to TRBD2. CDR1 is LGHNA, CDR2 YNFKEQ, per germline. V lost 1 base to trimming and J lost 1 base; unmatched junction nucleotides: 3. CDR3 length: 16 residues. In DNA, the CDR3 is TGTGCCAGCAGCCAAGGTTGGGGGGGGAACACCGGGGAGCTGTTTTTT. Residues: CASSQGWGGNTGELFF.

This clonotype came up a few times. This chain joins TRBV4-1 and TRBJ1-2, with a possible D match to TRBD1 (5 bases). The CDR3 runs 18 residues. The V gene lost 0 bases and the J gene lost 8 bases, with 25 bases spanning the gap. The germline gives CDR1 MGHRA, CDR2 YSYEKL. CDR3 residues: CASSQDSRRLGAEVGYTF. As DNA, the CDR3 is TGCGCCAGCAGCCAAGACTCACGAAGATTAGGGGCCGAGGTGGGCTACACCTTC.

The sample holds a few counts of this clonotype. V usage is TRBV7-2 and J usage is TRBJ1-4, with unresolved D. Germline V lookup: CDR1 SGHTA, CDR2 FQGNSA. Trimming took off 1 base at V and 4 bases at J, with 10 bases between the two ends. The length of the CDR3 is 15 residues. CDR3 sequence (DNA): TGTGCCAGCAGCTTAGGAAGCTCCTTTAATGAAAAACTGTTTTTT. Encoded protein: CASSLGSSFNEKLFF.

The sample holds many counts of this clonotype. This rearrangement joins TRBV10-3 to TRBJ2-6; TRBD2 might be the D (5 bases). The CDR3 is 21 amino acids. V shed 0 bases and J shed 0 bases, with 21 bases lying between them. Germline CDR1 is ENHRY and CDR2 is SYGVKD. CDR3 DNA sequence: TGTGCCATCAGTGAGTCGAGAGGATCCGGGTCCCGGGGCTCTGGGGCCAACGTCCTGACTTTC. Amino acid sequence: CAISESRGSGSRGSGANVLTF.

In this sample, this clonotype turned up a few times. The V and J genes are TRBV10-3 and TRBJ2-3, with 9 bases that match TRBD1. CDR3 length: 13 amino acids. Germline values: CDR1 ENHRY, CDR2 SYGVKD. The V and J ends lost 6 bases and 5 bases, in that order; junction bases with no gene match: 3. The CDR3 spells CAIRTGGEDTQYF. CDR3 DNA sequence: TGTGCCATCAGGACAGGGGGGGAAGATACGCAGTATTTT.

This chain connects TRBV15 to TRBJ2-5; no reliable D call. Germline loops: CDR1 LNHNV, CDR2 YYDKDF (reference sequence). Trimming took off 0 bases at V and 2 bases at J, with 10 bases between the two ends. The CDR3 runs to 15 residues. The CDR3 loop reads CATSREIRAQETQYF. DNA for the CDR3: TGTGCCACCAGCAGAGAAATAAGGGCGCAAGAGACCCAGTACTTC. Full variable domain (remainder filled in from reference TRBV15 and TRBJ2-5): DAMVIQNPRYQVTQFGKPVTLSCSQTLNHNVMYWYQQKSSQAPKLLFHYYDKDFNNEADTPDNFQSRRPNTSFCFLDIRSPGLGDTAMYLCATSREIRAQETQYFGPGTRLLVL.

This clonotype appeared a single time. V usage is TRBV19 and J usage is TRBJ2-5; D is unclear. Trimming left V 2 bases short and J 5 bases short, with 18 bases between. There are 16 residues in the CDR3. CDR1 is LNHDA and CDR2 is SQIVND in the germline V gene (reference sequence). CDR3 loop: CASSISWATGAETQYF. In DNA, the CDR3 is TGTGCCAGTAGTATAAGTTGGGCTACGGGTGCGGAGACCCAGTACTTC.

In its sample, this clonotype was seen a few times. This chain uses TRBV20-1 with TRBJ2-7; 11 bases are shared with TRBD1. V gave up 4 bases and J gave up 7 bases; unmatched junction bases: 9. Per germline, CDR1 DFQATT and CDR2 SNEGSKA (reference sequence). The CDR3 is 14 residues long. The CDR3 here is CSAKGQGGGPEQYV. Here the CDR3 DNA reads TGCAGTGCTAAGGGACAGGGGGGAGGGCCGGAGCAGTACGTC.

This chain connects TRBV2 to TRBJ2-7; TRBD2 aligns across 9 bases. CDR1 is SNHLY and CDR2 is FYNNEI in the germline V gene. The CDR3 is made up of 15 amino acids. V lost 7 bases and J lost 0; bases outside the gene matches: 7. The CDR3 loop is CASTGERGDSYEQYV. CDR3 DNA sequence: TGTGCCAGCACCGGGGAGCGGGGGGACTCCTACGAGCAGTACGTC.

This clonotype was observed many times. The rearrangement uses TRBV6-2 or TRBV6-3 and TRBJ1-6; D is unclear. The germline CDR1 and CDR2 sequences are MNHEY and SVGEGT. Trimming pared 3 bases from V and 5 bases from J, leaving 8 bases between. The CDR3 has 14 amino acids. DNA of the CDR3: TGTGCCAGCAGTTATCGGGCCGATAATTCACCCCTCCACTTT. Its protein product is CASSYRADNSPLHF.

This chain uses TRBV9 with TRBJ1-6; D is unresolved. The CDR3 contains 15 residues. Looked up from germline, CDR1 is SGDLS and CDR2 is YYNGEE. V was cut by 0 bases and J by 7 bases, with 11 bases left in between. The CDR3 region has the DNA TGTGCCAGCAGCGTAGGGGGATCGGGGAATTCACCCCTCCACTTT. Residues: CASSVGGSGNSPLHF.

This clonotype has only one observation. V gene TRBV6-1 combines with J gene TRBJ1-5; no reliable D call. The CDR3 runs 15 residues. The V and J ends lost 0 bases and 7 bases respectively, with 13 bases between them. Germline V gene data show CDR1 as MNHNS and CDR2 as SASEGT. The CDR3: CASSEASGVGQPQHF. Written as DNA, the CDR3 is TGTGCCAGCAGTGAAGCATCCGGGGTTGGGCAGCCCCAGCATTTT.

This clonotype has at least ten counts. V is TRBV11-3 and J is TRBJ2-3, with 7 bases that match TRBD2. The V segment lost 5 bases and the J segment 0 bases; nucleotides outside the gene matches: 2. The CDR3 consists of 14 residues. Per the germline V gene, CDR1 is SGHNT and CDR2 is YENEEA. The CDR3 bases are TGTGCCAGCAGCCCCGGGGGGAGCACAGATACGCAGTATTTT. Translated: CASSPGGSTDTQYF.

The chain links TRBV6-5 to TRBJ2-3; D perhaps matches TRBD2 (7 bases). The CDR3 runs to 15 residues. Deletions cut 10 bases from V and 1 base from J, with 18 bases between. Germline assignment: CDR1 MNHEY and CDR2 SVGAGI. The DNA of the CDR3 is TGTGCCACCCGTACGCGGGGGCTAGGCACAGATACGCAGTATTTT. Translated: CATRTRGLGTDTQYF.

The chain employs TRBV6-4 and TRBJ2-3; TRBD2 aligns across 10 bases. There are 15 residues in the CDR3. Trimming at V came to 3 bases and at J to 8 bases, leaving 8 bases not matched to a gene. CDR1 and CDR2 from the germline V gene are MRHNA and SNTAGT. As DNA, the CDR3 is TGTGCCAGCAGTGAGTCCAGCGGGGGGGGAAGTACGCAGTATTTT. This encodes CASSESSGGGSTQYF.

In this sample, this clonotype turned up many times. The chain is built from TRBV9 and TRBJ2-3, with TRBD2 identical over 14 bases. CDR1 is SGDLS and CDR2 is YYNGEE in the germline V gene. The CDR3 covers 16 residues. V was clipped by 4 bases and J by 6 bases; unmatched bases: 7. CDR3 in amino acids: CASSKGLAGVLDTQYF. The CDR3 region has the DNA TGTGCCAGCAGCAAGGGACTAGCGGGGGTCTTGGATACGCAGTATTTT. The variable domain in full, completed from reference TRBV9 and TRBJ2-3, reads DSGVTQTPKHLITATGQRVTLRCSPRSGDLSVYWYQQSLDQGLQFLIQYYNGEERAKGNILERFSAQQFPDLHSELNLSSLELGDSALYFCASSKGLAGVLDTQYFGPGTRLTVL.

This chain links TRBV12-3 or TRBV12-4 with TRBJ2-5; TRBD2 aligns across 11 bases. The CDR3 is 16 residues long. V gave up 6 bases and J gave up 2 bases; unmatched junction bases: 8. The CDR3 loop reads CASSDILAGGQETQYF. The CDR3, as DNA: TGTGCCAGCAGCGATATCCTAGCGGGGGGACAAGAGACCCAGTACTTC.

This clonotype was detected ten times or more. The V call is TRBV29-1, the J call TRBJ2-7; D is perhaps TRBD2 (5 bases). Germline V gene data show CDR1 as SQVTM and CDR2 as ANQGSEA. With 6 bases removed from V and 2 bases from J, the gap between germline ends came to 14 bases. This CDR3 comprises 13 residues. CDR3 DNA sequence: TGCAGCGTCGCGCGGGCGGCCACCTACGAGCAGTACTTC. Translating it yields CSVARAATYEQYF.

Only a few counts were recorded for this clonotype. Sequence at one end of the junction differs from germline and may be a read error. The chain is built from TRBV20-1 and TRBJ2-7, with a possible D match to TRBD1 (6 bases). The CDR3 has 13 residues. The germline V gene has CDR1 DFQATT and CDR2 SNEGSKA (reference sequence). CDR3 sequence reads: CSASQDSSSEQYF. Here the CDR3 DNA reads TGCAGTGCTAGCCAGGACAGCTCCTCCGAGCAGTACTTC.

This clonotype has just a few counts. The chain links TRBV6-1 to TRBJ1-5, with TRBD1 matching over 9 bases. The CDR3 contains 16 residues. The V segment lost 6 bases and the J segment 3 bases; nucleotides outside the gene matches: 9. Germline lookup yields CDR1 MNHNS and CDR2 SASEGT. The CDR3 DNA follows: TGTGCCAGCAGGGAAAGACAGGGGGTATTCAATCAGCCCCAGCATTTT. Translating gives CASRERQGVFNQPQHF.

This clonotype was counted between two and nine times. CDR3 sequence reads: CASTKMSGTGGNQPQHF. The CDR3 DNA follows: TGTGCCAGCACCAAGATGAGTGGGACAGGGGGCAATCAGCCCCAGCATTTT. The chain joins TRBV27 to TRBJ1-5; 10 positions match TRBD1. V shed 7 bases and J 2 bases; nucleotides not matched to a gene: 11. The CDR3 totals 17 residues. Germline-derived CDR1 and CDR2 are MNHEY and SMNVEV (reference sequence).